These 8 T cell receptor beta chains share one sample of origin, sequenced in a study of control samples from healthy donors and cancer patients. Only in-frame clones appear in the TCRdb table, and some are missing; sequencing was by immunoSEQ multiplex PCR. The data contain some 130,000 clones, roughly 91% of them singletons. The sequenced sample was PBMCs. The source is a man aged 45-65 years with head and neck cancer.

The chain employs TRBV9 and TRBJ2-3; TRBD2 agrees at 10 bases. Germline CDR1 and CDR2: SGDLS and YYNGEE. The length of the CDR3 is 17 residues. With V trimmed by 0 bases and J by 2 bases, 6 bases remained unmatched. CDR3 nucleotide sequence: TGTGCCAGCAGCGTAGCTAGGCTAGCGGGGGCCACAGATACGCAGTATTTT. This encodes CASSVARLAGATDTQYF.

This clone was seen just once. The chain recombines TRBV10-2 with TRBJ2-7; 8 bases are a match to TRBD1. CDR3 length: 14 amino acids. Per the germline V gene, CDR1 is WSHSY and CDR2 is SAAADI. V dropped 10 bases and J dropped 5; count of bases not matched to a gene: 13. The CDR3 loop is CATLGQGEVNEQYF. The DNA for the CDR3 is TGCGCCACCCTCGGACAGGGAGAAGTGAACGAGCAGTACTTC.

The rearrangement joins TRBV18 to TRBJ2-5; possibly TRBD2 for D (6 bases). CDR3 length: 17 amino acids. The germline V gene has CDR1 KGHSH and CDR2 LQKENI. The V gene lost 1 base and the J gene lost 2 bases, with 17 bases spanning the gap. This chain's CDR3 is CASSPLAGGAGQETQYF. The CDR3 DNA follows: TGTGCCAGCTCACCACTAGCTGGAGGTGCGGGGCAAGAGACCCAGTACTTC.

The chain links TRBV7-2 to TRBJ2-1, with D unclear. Germline V CDR1 and CDR2: SGHTA, FQGNSA. The CDR3 sequence is 15 residues long. V lost 0 bases and J 4 bases, leaving 10 bases between the germline ends. The CDR3 DNA reads as TGTGCCAGCAGCTTAGCTCGCACCCAATACAATGAGCAGTTCTTC. Protein product: CASSLARTQYNEQFF.

The V and J genes are TRBV28 and TRBJ2-7; 8 bases align to TRBD1. Germline CDR1 is MDHEN and CDR2 is SYDVKM. The CDR3 spans 15 residues. V lost 4 bases, J lost 2 bases, and 7 bases stayed unmatched. In DNA, the CDR3 is TGTGCCAGCAGTTGGACAGGGAACCCAACCTACGAGCAGTACTTC. Protein product: CASSWTGNPTYEQYF.

This clone has more than one count but fewer than ten. The chain combines TRBV12-3 or TRBV12-4 with TRBJ1-2, with 9 bases lining up with TRBD1. With 6 bases clipped from V and 5 bases from J, the junction kept 4 bases outside the gene matches. This CDR3 is 13 amino acids long. The CDR3 DNA follows: TGTGCCAGCAGCCTGGGACAGGGATATGGCTACACCTTC. Translating gives CASSLGQGYGYTF.

The V and J genes are TRBV9 and TRBJ1-4; D remains unclear. Germline values: CDR1 SGDLS, CDR2 YYNGEE. The V end lost 0 bases, the J end lost 4 bases, and 7 bases lay between the germline ends. This CDR3 has 14 residues. The DNA for the CDR3 is TGTGCCAGCAGCGTAGGTGACATTAATGAAAAACTGTTTTTT. This translates into CASSVGDINEKLFF.

The chain employs TRBV7-9 and TRBJ2-1; TRBD2 agrees at 8 bases. V was clipped by 5 bases and J by 10 bases; unmatched bases: 10. Germline CDR1 and CDR2: SEHNR and FQNEAQ (reference sequence). CDR3 length equals 14 residues. The CDR3, as DNA: TGTGCCAGCAGCGCGCGGGGGGTCCACGGGGAGCAGTTCTTC. It yields the protein CASSARGVHGEQFF.